The clone carrying this T cell receptor beta chain appeared a few times. The CDR3 extends over 11 amino acids. V was shortened by 6 bases and J by 4 bases, with 4 bases between the two germline ends. Germline CDR1 and CDR2: PRHDT and FYEKMQ (reference sequence). A quantity of about 0.5 to 1 ug RNA underwent reverse transcription using random hexamers. TCRdb re-derived calls from the immunoSEQ multiplex PCR reads in MiXCR, one entry per CDR3 protein. The data hold roughly 300,000 distinct CDR3 sequences, with around 84% observed a single time. These data come from a study of CD8 T cells in Susac syndrome.

The gene calls are TRBV13 and TRBJ2-1; no definite D call. The sequence was collected from a human donor with multiple sclerosis. The sequenced material came from CD8+ T cells from PBMCs. In DNA form, the CDR3 reads TGTGCCAGCAGGGGTTACAATGAGCAGTTCTTC. Translation: CASRGYNEQFF.